Below, 10 T cell receptor beta chains from the same sample are listed, as sequenced in a study of blood T cell repertoires in COVID-19. The repertoire was sequenced with immunoSEQ multiplex PCR; TCRdb's copy has only in-frame clones and lacks some. The data hold roughly 70,000 clones, with 87% observed a single time. The sample consisted of peripheral blood. Source of these receptors: a woman at least 80 years old with acute or convalescent COVID-19.

The chain combines TRBV5-1 with TRBJ2-2, with D uncertain. Trimming pared 0 bases from V and 5 bases from J, leaving 5 bases between. The CDR3 is made up of 13 amino acids. The germline CDR1 and CDR2 sequences are SGHRS and YFSETQ. CDR3 in amino acids: CASSLVTTGELFF. The CDR3 bases are TGCGCCAGCAGCTTGGTGACTACCGGGGAGCTGTTTTTT.

This clone has only a few counts. The chain joins TRBV7-2 to TRBJ1-1, with D hard to call. The germline V gene has CDR1 SGHTA and CDR2 FQGNSA. The CDR3 is 14 amino acids. V lost 2 bases and J lost 4, with 11 bases in between. The CDR3 DNA reads TGTGCCAGCAGCTTACTCCCAGGTACCACTGAAGCTTTCTTT. Amino acid sequence: CASSLLPGTTEAFF.

The V call is TRBV9, the J call TRBJ2-7; possibly TRBD2 for D (6 bases). V was cut by 4 bases and J by 3 bases, with 17 bases left in between. Germline loops: CDR1 SGDLS, CDR2 YYNGEE. This CDR3 has 15 residues. CDR3 DNA: TGTGCCAGCAGCCCCCACCGGGACTCCCGCTACGAGCAGTACTTC. Protein sequence: CASSPHRDSRYEQYF.

The chain is built from TRBV9 and TRBJ2-7, with 10 bases identical to TRBD2. V was pared by 0 bases and J by 4 bases, with 4 bases of the junction left unmatched. CDR1 is SGDLS and CDR2 is YYNGEE in the germline V gene. The CDR3 extends over 15 amino acids. DNA of the CDR3: TGTGCCAGCAGCGTAGGCGCTAGCGGGGGTTACGAGCAGTACTTC. As protein: CASSVGASGGYEQYF.

The V call is TRBV5-8, the J call TRBJ1-1; D not resolved. The V and J ends lost 2 bases and 1 base respectively, with 12 bases between them. CDR3 size: 15 residues. Germline V lookup: CDR1 SGHTS, CDR2 YDEGEE. This CDR3 reads CASSFLGGGNTEAFF. CDR3 bases: TGTGCCAGCAGCTTCCTTGGTGGAGGGAACACTGAAGCTTTCTTT.

The J gene is TRBJ2-1, the V gene TRBV27; a weak D match, TRBD2 (6 bases). This CDR3 is 18 amino acids long. Germline CDR1 is MNHEY and CDR2 is SMNVEV (reference sequence). The germline V and J ends were trimmed by 2 bases and 0 bases, with 17 bases remaining between them. The CDR3: CASSLAGRTKSSYNEQFF. DNA of the CDR3: TGTGCCAGCAGTTTAGCGGGACGGACGAAGAGCTCCTACAATGAGCAGTTCTTC.

This clone was observed at least ten times. The rearrangement links TRBV6-5 to TRBJ2-7; no reliable D call. Germline-derived CDR1 and CDR2 are MNHEY and SVGAGI. The V and J ends lost 6 bases and 5 bases respectively, with 14 bases between them. The CDR3 runs to 13 residues. The CDR3 region has the DNA TGTGCCAGCAGGAGTTTGCCGCCTAACGAGCAGTACTTC. This sequence encodes CASRSLPPNEQYF.

This clone has only a few counts. This chain links TRBV27 with TRBJ2-6; unclear D gene. In germline, CDR1 is MNHEY, CDR2 SMNVEV (reference sequence). V dropped 5 bases and J dropped 0 bases, with 5 bases sitting between them. This CDR3 comprises 14 residues. The DNA of the CDR3 is TGTGCCAGCAGTCCTACCTCTGGGGCCAACGTCCTGACTTTC. Protein: CASSPTSGANVLTF.

The genes are TRBV6-5 and TRBJ2-7; D call uncertain. V lost 0 bases and J 0 bases, leaving 9 bases between the germline ends. The CDR3 length is 15 residues. In germline, CDR1 is MNHEY, CDR2 SVGAGI. CDR3 sequence: CASSYSRISSYEQYF. In DNA form, the CDR3 reads TGTGCCAGCAGTTACTCGAGAATAAGCTCCTACGAGCAGTACTTC.

The table lists this clone with a count of one. The chain carries TRBV5-5 and TRBJ1-1; TRBD1 matches 7 bases. The V gene's germline CDR1 is SGHKS and CDR2 YYEKEE (reference sequence). CDR3 length: 14 amino acids. V lost 4 bases to trimming and J lost 4 bases; unmatched junction nucleotides: 7. CDR3 amino acids: CASSHSPGGTEAFF. The CDR3 region has the DNA TGTGCCAGCAGCCATTCCCCAGGGGGCACTGAAGCTTTCTTT.